Shown below are 11 T cell receptor beta chains from a single sample sequenced in a study of T cell repertoires in cytomegalovirus infection (dated 2019 in TCRdb). Instrument on record: Illumina HiSeq 1500. TCRdb's own reprocessing of the public reads used fastp at Q25 and MiXCR and kept productive beta chains. CDR3 protein duplicates are merged, each entry listing the most common genes and DNA. This sample comprises hundreds of thousands of distinct CDR3 sequences, around 24% of them detected only once. Clones ranked in the top ten supply less than 10% of the sample. Sequenced input: CD8+ T cells from PBMCs. These TCRs come from a human donor in good health (CMV status not recorded). Some clones in this sample may be carry-over from other donors' samples.

A few counts support this clonotype. This chain uses TRBV20-1 with TRBJ2-7; tentative D call: TRBD2 (6 bases). The ends were cut back, 3 bases at V and 2 bases at J, with 23 bases in the middle. This CDR3 contains 17 residues. Germline CDR1 DFQATT, CDR2 SNEGSKA (reference sequence). The CDR3, as DNA: TGCAGTGCTAGCCGCCCCGGGGTCGGCGGGGAAGCCTACGAGCAGTACTTC. Its translation is CSASRPGVGGEAYEQYF.

The table lists this clonotype with a few counts. The chain links TRBV12-3 or TRBV12-4 to TRBJ2-6; D is unresolved. The CDR3 runs to 20 residues. Trimming cost V 5 bases and J 1 base, with 24 bases left between them. Here the CDR3 reads CASSLMLSTPMDSGANVLTF. CDR3 bases: TGTGCCAGCAGTCTGATGCTCAGCACTCCGATGGATTCTGGGGCCAACGTCCTGACTTTC.

This clonotype was counted ten times or more. This chain joins TRBV3-1 and TRBJ2-1; 7 bases fit TRBD1. This CDR3 spans 14 amino acids. Trimming cost V 9 bases and J 0 bases; bases outside gene matches: 5. The germline V gene encodes CDR1 LGHDT and CDR2 YNNKEL (reference sequence). CDR3 bases: TGTGCCAGTAGACAGGGTAGCTCCTACAATGAGCAGTTCTTC. It is translated as CASRQGSSYNEQFF.

This clonotype has a handful of counts. V gene TRBV27 combines with J gene TRBJ2-2; 7 nucleotides agree with TRBD2. The CDR3 spans 17 residues. CDR1 and CDR2 from the germline V gene are MNHEY and SMNVEV (reference sequence). V was clipped by 3 bases and J by 0 bases; unmatched bases: 7. CDR3 DNA: TGTGCCAGCAGTTTGTTTACGAGCGGGGCGAACACCGGGGAGCTGTTTTTT. Amino acid sequence: CASSLFTSGANTGELFF.

CDR3 protein: CASSQGLAITCNEQFF. The CDR3 DNA follows: TGTGCCAGCAGCCAGGGACTAGCGATCACCTGCAATGAGCAGTTCTTC. The V call is TRBV14, the J call TRBJ2-1; 10 nucleotides match TRBD2. The V segment lost 3 bases and the J segment 6 bases; nucleotides outside the gene matches: 8. The CDR3 consists of 16 residues. Germline loops: CDR1 SGHDN, CDR2 FVKESK.

This clonotype occurred a few times. The chain combines TRBV18 with TRBJ1-2, with 9 nucleotides matching TRBD1. The CDR3 has 19 amino acids. Germline assignment: CDR1 KGHSH and CDR2 LQKENI. Trimming cost V 3 bases and J 6 bases; bases outside gene matches: 20. The DNA of the CDR3 is TGTGCCAGCTCACCGACCCGGGACAGGGTGAAGGAGCTTCTCGATGGCTACACCTTC. The encoded protein is CASSPTRDRVKELLDGYTF.

In its sample, this clonotype was seen many times. The CDR3 here is CASSSGTHLYEQYF. DNA of the CDR3: TGTGCCAGCAGCTCCGGGACACACCTCTACGAGCAGTACTTC. V is TRBV7-2 and J is TRBJ2-7; D possibly corresponds to TRBD1 (6 bases). V lost 4 bases and J lost 3, with 13 bases in between. CDR1 and CDR2 (germline): SGHTA, FQGNSA. The CDR3 contains 14 residues. The full variable domain, completed using reference TRBV7-2 and TRBJ2-7, is GAGVSQSPSNKVTEKGKDVELRCDPISGHTALYWYRQSLGQGLEFLIYFQGNSAPDKSGLPSDRFSAERTGGSVSTLTIQRTQQEDSAVYLCASSSGTHLYEQYFGPGTRLTVT.

The chain is built from TRBV20-1 and TRBJ2-1, with D possibly being TRBD2 (7 bases). V lost 5 bases and J lost 0, with 23 bases in between. CDR3 length: 18 amino acids. Germline CDR1 DFQATT, CDR2 SNEGSKA (reference sequence). CDR3 coding DNA: TGCAGTGCTCTTAACGGGGGCGGGGGCGAGAGCTCCTACAATGAGCAGTTCTTC. Residues: CSALNGGGGESSYNEQFF.

This clonotype was counted many times. The CDR3 DNA reads as TGTGCCAGCAGCTTAGGTCCTAGAGCCAGCAATCAGCCCCAGCATTTT. This sequence encodes CASSLGPRASNQPQHF. The V call is TRBV11-2, the J call TRBJ1-5; no clear D gene. Germline V gene lookup returns CDR1 SGHAT and CDR2 FQNNGV. V gave up 1 base and J gave up 1 base, with 11 bases separating them. The CDR3 is 16 amino acids.

This clonotype came up many times. J is TRBJ2-1 and V is TRBV19; a weak D match, TRBD2 (7 bases). V was shortened by 3 bases and J by 2 bases, with 11 bases between the two germline ends. CDR3 size: 15 residues. Germline CDR1 LNHDA, CDR2 SQIVND (reference sequence). CDR3 region: CASSIRGGAYNEQFF. CDR3 nucleotide sequence: TGTGCCAGTAGTATCAGAGGGGGGGCCTACAATGAGCAGTTCTTC.

The rearrangement links TRBV28 to TRBJ2-5; 16 nucleotides agree with TRBD2. CDR1 MDHEN and CDR2 SYDVKM come from the germline V gene. V shed 2 bases, J shed 5 bases, and the junction held 5 bases outside the gene matches. The CDR3 is 17 amino acids. Here the CDR3 reads CASSLGTSGGAHETQYF. CDR3 in DNA: TGTGCCAGCAGTTTAGGGACTAGCGGGGGGGCCCACGAGACCCAGTACTTC. The variable domain in full, with the rest retrieved from reference TRBV28 and TRBJ2-5, is DVKVTQSSRYLVKRTGEKVFLECVQDMDHENMFWYRQDPGLGLRLIYFSYDVKMKEKGDIPEGYSVSREKKERFSLILESASTNQTSMYLCASSLGTSGGAHETQYFGPGTRLLVL.